Listed here are 7 T cell receptor beta chains from one sample, sequenced in a study of CD8+CD57+ T cells in acquired aplastic anemia. For CDR3 and TCR beta VDJ profiling, genomic DNA was the template used. TCRdb re-derived calls from the reads in MiXCR, one entry per CDR3 protein. The sample lists about 220,000 distinct CDR3 sequences, 30% to 40% seen once, with 1% to 1.3% in the top ten. The sequenced sample was sorted CD4+, CD8+, or CD8+CD57+ T cells (not recorded which) from PBMCs. Receptor source: a human donor in good health, serving as a control.

The CDR3 reads CASSLAPGNADTQYF. CDR3 bases: TGCGCCAGCAGCTTGGCACCGGGTAACGCAGATACGCAGTATTTT. The V gene is TRBV5-1, the J gene TRBJ2-3; unclear D gene. This CDR3 is built from 15 residues. CDR1 and CDR2 (germline): SGHRS, YFSETQ. V lost 0 bases and J 4 bases, leaving 12 bases between the germline ends.

The chain links TRBV29-1 to TRBJ1-2; D is undetermined. Germline CDR1 is SQVTM and CDR2 is ANQGSEA. There are 12 residues in the CDR3. V lost 3 bases to trimming and J lost 4 bases, with 9 bases between them. As DNA, the CDR3 is TGCAGCGTTGAGCGGGTGTCCTATGGCTACACCTTC. Translated: CSVERVSYGYTF.

This clonotype occurred a few times. The chain joins TRBV20-1 to TRBJ2-1; 8 nucleotides line up with TRBD2. The length of the CDR3 is 18 residues. The V gene end was trimmed by 3 bases and the J gene end by 0 bases; junction bases not matched to a gene: 13. Germline V lookup: CDR1 DFQATT, CDR2 SNEGSKA (reference sequence). CDR3 nucleotides: TGCAGTGCTAGTGTCGCGAACGTCGGGAGGGCCTCCTACAATGAGCAGTTCTTC. Translation: CSASVANVGRASYNEQFF.

This clonotype was found many times. The V gene is TRBV12-3 or TRBV12-4, the J gene TRBJ2-3; TRBD2 matches at 7 bases. The CDR3 is 14 residues long. V lost 5 bases to trimming and J lost 3 bases; unmatched junction nucleotides: 5. The CDR3, as DNA: TGTGCCAGCAGTGGGGACTATTTAACAGATACGCAGTATTTT. Translating gives CASSGDYLTDTQYF.

This clonotype was seen a handful of times. With a much larger clone just one base away, this may be a read error. The V call is TRBV5-1, the J call TRBJ1-2; tentatively, D is TRBD1 (5 bases). This CDR3 has 14 residues. Per the germline V gene, CDR1 is SGHRS and CDR2 is YFSETQ. The CDR3 sequence is CVSSLDQGDYGYTF. As DNA, the CDR3 is TGCGTCAGCAGCTTGGATCAGGGCGACTATGGCTACACCTTC.

J is TRBJ1-1 and V is TRBV7-9; D may be TRBD1 (6 bases). V gave up 9 bases and J gave up 3 bases, with 14 bases separating them. The CDR3 has 13 amino acids. The germline V gene has CDR1 SEHNR and CDR2 FQNEAQ (reference sequence). The CDR3 DNA follows: TGTGCCAGTACAGGGAGGAGGGACACTGAAGCTTTCTTT. Translation gives CASTGRRDTEAFF. Together with reference TRBV7-9 and TRBJ1-1, the CDR3 gives the full variable domain: DTGVSQNPRHKITKRGQNVTFRCDPISEHNRLYWYRQTLGQGPEFLTYFQNEAQLEKSRLLSDRFSAERPKGSFSTLEIQRTEQGDSAMYLCASTGRRDTEAFFGQGTRLTVV.

This clonotype was detected a few times. For the CDR3, the DNA is TGTGCCAGCAGCCATCTGGGGGCCGGTAAAAACATTCAGTACTTC. Protein: CASSHLGAGKNIQYF. V usage is TRBV12-3 or TRBV12-4 and J usage is TRBJ2-4, with TRBD1 as a possible D gene (6 bases). This CDR3 has 15 amino acids. V was shortened by 6 bases and J by 4 bases, with 16 bases between the two germline ends.